The 26 T cell receptor beta chains reported below all come from one sample, sequenced in a study of blood T cell repertoires in COVID-19. Libraries were prepared by immunoSEQ multiplex PCR; TCRdb keeps only in-frame clonotypes and omits some of them. Of about 270,000 clones listed, around 88% were seen once; the top ten hold approximately 6.2%. Sequenced sample: peripheral blood. Receptor source: an elderly woman with COVID-19, enrolled during active disease.

The V gene is TRBV7-9, the J gene TRBJ2-3, with a weak D call TRBD1 (6 bases). Germline-derived CDR1 and CDR2 are SEHNR and FQNEAQ (reference sequence). The CDR3 extends over 14 amino acids. V lost 7 bases to trimming and J lost 3 bases, with 14 bases between them. Here the CDR3 DNA reads TGTGCCAGCAAAACGGACAGAAATACAGATACGCAGTATTTT. Its protein product is CASKTDRNTDTQYF.

This clone was seen a single time. One end of the junction does not line up with germline, which may come from a read error. The V and J genes are TRBV30 and TRBJ1-2; TRBD1 agrees at 7 bases. This CDR3 comprises 11 residues. Looked up from germline, CDR1 is GTSNPN and CDR2 is SVGIG (reference sequence). CDR3 nucleotides: TGTGCCGGGAGAACAGGGGAAGGCTACACCTTC. Amino acids: CAGRTGEGYTF.

The J gene is TRBJ2-3, the V gene TRBV6-2 or TRBV6-3; 7 nucleotides line up with TRBD1. The CDR3 has 15 amino acids. From germline, CDR1 is MNHEY and CDR2 SVGEGT. J was trimmed by 4 bases and V by 5 bases; bases with no gene match: 9. The CDR3 region has the DNA TGTGCCAGCAGTCCCACAGGGGTGGTCGCAGATACGCAGTATTTT. It encodes CASSPTGVVADTQYF.

This chain joins TRBV18 and TRBJ1-1; a possible D gene is TRBD1 (5 bases). V was trimmed by 0 bases and J by 6 bases, leaving 8 bases between them. The CDR3 extends over 13 amino acids. Germline-derived CDR1 and CDR2 are KGHSH and LQKENI. In nucleotides, the CDR3 is TGTGCCAGCTCACCACCGGCAGGGCCTGAAGCTTTCTTT. Translating gives CASSPPAGPEAFF.

This clone was detected a few times. This chain uses TRBV5-4 with TRBJ1-6; no clear D. V lost 5 bases, J lost 0 bases, and 15 bases lay in between. CDR1 SGHNT and CDR2 YYREEE come from the germline V gene (reference sequence). This CDR3 has 17 residues. CDR3 nucleotides: TGTGCCAGCAGTTCTAATTTCTTTGGCTCCTATAATTCACCCCTCCACTTT. The encoded protein is CASSSNFFGSYNSPLHF.

This clone was counted between two and nine times. V and J are TRBV3-1 (or the pseudogene TRBV3-2) and TRBJ1-4; D ambiguous. V gave up 1 base and J gave up 6 bases, with 15 bases separating them. The CDR3 covers 16 residues. Germline V lookup: CDR1 LGHDT, CDR2 YNNKEL (reference sequence). CDR3 nucleotides: TGTGCCAGCAGCCAAGGGTTGTCACGGAGAGATGAAAAACTGTTTTTT. Translation: CASSQGLSRRDEKLFF.

The rearrangement uses TRBV5-1 and TRBJ2-6, with D tentatively TRBD2 (7 bases). CDR1 and CDR2 (germline): SGHRS, YFSETQ. The CDR3 runs 17 residues. V was pared by 2 bases and J by 0 bases, with 12 bases between. CDR3 coding DNA: TGCGCCAGCAGCTTACAGGGAGGGTCCTCTGGGGCCAACGTCCTGACTTTC. Amino acids: CASSLQGGSSGANVLTF.

This chain links TRBV28 with TRBJ2-2, with D perhaps TRBD2 (6 bases). The CDR3 totals 16 residues. Germline CDR1 MDHEN, CDR2 SYDVKM. Trimming removed 6 bases from V and 0 bases from J, with 14 bases in between. The CDR3: CASRHGGVANTGELFF. The CDR3, as DNA: TGTGCCAGCAGACACGGCGGGGTAGCGAACACCGGGGAGCTGTTTTTT.

This chain joins TRBV24-1 and TRBJ2-3; 9 bases line up with TRBD1. The CDR3 is made up of 15 amino acids. CDR1 is KGHDR and CDR2 is SFDVKD in the germline V gene. V trimming: 3 bases; J trimming: 6 bases; junction bases outside the gene matches: 6. CDR3 sequence: CATSDRQGGRDTQYF. The CDR3 region has the DNA TGTGCCACCAGTGATCGACAGGGGGGAAGGGATACGCAGTATTTT.

The sample holds one count of this clone. This chain joins TRBV2 and TRBJ2-6; D remains ambiguous. The germline gives CDR1 SNHLY, CDR2 FYNNEI. V lost 3 bases and J 5 bases, leaving 8 bases between the germline ends. The CDR3 totals 14 residues. In DNA, the CDR3 is TGTGCCAGCAGTGAGACACCCAGGGCCAACGTCCTGACTTTC. Translation gives CASSETPRANVLTF.

The CDR3 here is CSVGAGLNTEAFF. CDR3 DNA sequence: TGCAGCGTTGGGGCAGGGCTGAACACTGAAGCTTTCTTT. V gene TRBV29-1 combines with J gene TRBJ1-1; D is possibly TRBD1 (5 bases). V dropped 4 bases and J dropped 0 bases, with 9 bases sitting between them. The CDR3 has 13 residues. Germline CDR1 SQVTM, CDR2 ANQGSEA.

The V gene is TRBV19, the J gene TRBJ2-7, with 8 bases aligning to TRBD1. CDR3 length equals 13 residues. The germline CDR1 and CDR2 sequences are LNHDA and SQIVND (reference sequence). J lost 3 bases, V lost 4 bases, and 2 bases had no gene match. The CDR3: CASSSGQGYEQYV. The CDR3 DNA sequence: TGTGCCAGTAGTAGTGGACAGGGCTACGAGCAGTACGTC.

CDR3 protein: CASRPSQGSSGANVLTF. The CDR3 DNA reads TGTGCCAGCAGGCCGAGTCAAGGGAGCTCTGGGGCCAACGTCCTGACTTTC. The chain employs TRBV4-2 and TRBJ2-6, with TRBD2 as a possible D gene (5 bases). V was cut by 6 bases and J by 0 bases, with 15 bases left in between. This CDR3 spans 17 amino acids. Germline values: CDR1 LGHNA, CDR2 YNFKEQ.

The rearrangement uses TRBV28 and TRBJ1-6; D perhaps matches TRBD1 (5 bases). The V gene's germline CDR1 is MDHEN and CDR2 SYDVKM. V was pared by 2 bases and J by 6 bases, with 11 bases between. This CDR3 comprises 15 residues. This CDR3 is CASSLPQTVNSPLHF. DNA for the CDR3: TGTGCCAGCAGTTTACCCCAGACAGTTAATTCACCCCTCCACTTT.

The sample holds a few counts of this clone. This chain uses TRBV9 with TRBJ1-2; D is perhaps TRBD1 (6 bases). CDR1 and CDR2 from the germline V gene are SGDLS and YYNGEE. Trimming removed 4 bases at V and 6 bases at J, with 16 bases between. This CDR3 contains 14 residues. The CDR3 loop reads CASSPRGGADGYTF. In nucleotides, the CDR3 is TGTGCCAGCAGCCCTCGGGGGGGGGCTGATGGCTACACCTTC. The whole variable domain, remainder taken from reference TRBV9 and TRBJ1-2, is DSGVTQTPKHLITATGQRVTLRCSPRSGDLSVYWYQQSLDQGLQFLIQYYNGEERAKGNILERFSAQQFPDLHSELNLSSLELGDSALYFCASSPRGGADGYTFGSGTRLTVV.

Note on this clone: This sample includes further DNA sequences coding for the same CDR3. The CDR3 coding sequence is TGCGCCAGCAGTCGCACTACAGGGGGTAGGTACGAACAGTACGTC. Translation: CASSRTTGGRYEQYV. This sequence joins TRBV4-1 and TRBJ2-7; 8 bases line up with TRBD1. Germline V gene sequence: CDR1 MGHRA, CDR2 YSYEKL. CDR3 length: 15 residues.

J is TRBJ2-7 and V is TRBV12-3 or TRBV12-4, with a tentative D call TRBD2 (6 bases). Trimming removed 6 bases at V and 2 bases at J, with 11 bases between. The CDR3 spans 13 residues. The CDR3 bases are TGTGCCAGCAGCGCGCGGGGCACCTACGAGCAGTACTTC. Its protein product is CASSARGTYEQYF.

This chain joins TRBV7-9 and TRBJ2-1, with TRBD1 matching over 8 bases. Germline CDR1 and CDR2: SEHNR and FQNEAQ (reference sequence). With 2 bases clipped from V and 8 bases from J, the junction kept 11 bases outside the gene matches. CDR3 length equals 16 residues. The DNA for the CDR3 is TGTGCCAGCAGCTTAAGGTCGTCAGGGGGCTGGGATGAGCAGTTCTTC. Its protein product is CASSLRSSGGWDEQFF. Together with reference TRBV7-9 and TRBJ2-1, the CDR3 gives the full variable domain: DTGVSQNPRHKITKRGQNVTFRCDPISEHNRLYWYRQTLGQGPEFLTYFQNEAQLEKSRLLSDRFSAERPKGSFSTLEIQRTEQGDSAMYLCASSLRSSGGWDEQFFGPGTRLTVL.

The chain joins TRBV5-4 to TRBJ1-4, with 10 bases that match TRBD1. Germline-derived CDR1 and CDR2 are SGHNT and YYREEE (reference sequence). CDR3 length: 14 residues. V trimming: 4 bases; J trimming: 8 bases; junction bases outside the gene matches: 5. In DNA form, the CDR3 reads TGTGCCAGCAGCACCCGGACAGGGGGAGAAAAACTGTTTTTT. Its translation: CASSTRTGGEKLFF.

This clone was counted a few times. The chain joins TRBV7-8 to TRBJ1-2, with a tentative D call TRBD1 (6 bases). The germline V gene encodes CDR1 SGHVS and CDR2 FQNEAQ. Trimming cost V 5 bases and J 2 bases, with 12 bases left between them. The CDR3 totals 14 residues. This chain's CDR3 is CASSEKTGNYGYTF. As DNA, the CDR3 is TGTGCCAGCAGCGAAAAAACAGGGAACTATGGCTACACCTTC.

This clone was observed a few times. The rearrangement joins TRBV28 to TRBJ1-2; 7 bases line up with TRBD1. Germline V gives CDR1 MDHEN, CDR2 SYDVKM. The CDR3 runs 14 residues. V shed 6 bases, J shed 5 bases, and the junction held 9 bases outside the gene matches. The CDR3 DNA sequence: TGTGCCAGCAGACCACCGGGACAGCAGTATGGCTACACCTTC. Translated: CASRPPGQQYGYTF.

Written as DNA, the CDR3 is TGTGCCAGCCGAGGGGGACAGACTTATACCGGGGAGCTGTTTTTT. Protein product: CASRGGQTYTGELFF. This chain connects TRBV6-5 to TRBJ2-2; 7 bases are a match to TRBD1. In germline, CDR1 is MNHEY, CDR2 SVGAGI. The CDR3 spans 15 residues. The V segment lost 8 bases and the J segment 5 bases; nucleotides outside the gene matches: 11.

The genes are TRBV19 and TRBJ1-4; D perhaps matches TRBD1 (5 bases). The germline V gene has CDR1 LNHDA and CDR2 SQIVND (reference sequence). This CDR3 has 13 residues. Trimming removed 6 bases at V and 4 bases at J, with 9 bases between. CDR3 sequence: CASRRDSNEKLFF. The CDR3 region has the DNA TGTGCCAGTAGACGTGACAGTAATGAAAAACTGTTTTTT.

The CDR3 loop is CASRIAGPYTDTQYF. The CDR3 coding sequence is TGTGCCAGCAGAATCGCGGGACCTTACACAGATACGCAGTATTTT. The rearrangement links TRBV27 to TRBJ2-3; weak D call: TRBD2 (6 bases). Trimming took off 6 bases at V and 2 bases at J, with 15 bases between the two ends. The CDR3 spans 15 residues. Germline lookup yields CDR1 MNHEY and CDR2 SMNVEV (reference sequence).

The J gene is TRBJ2-1, the V gene TRBV7-3; D is ambiguous. This CDR3 contains 15 residues. V shed 2 bases and J shed 0 bases, with 8 bases lying between them. The germline CDR1 and CDR2 sequences are SGHTA and FQGTGA. The CDR3 sequence: CASSLEHSSYNEQFF. CDR3 nucleotides: TGTGCCAGCAGCTTAGAACACAGCTCCTACAATGAGCAGTTCTTC.

The CDR3 DNA sequence: TGCGCCAGCAGCCAAGTGCTAGGTCTTCCCGGGGAGCTGTTTTTT. It encodes CASSQVLGLPGELFF. The genes are TRBV4-3 and TRBJ2-2; D remains unclear. This CDR3 comprises 15 residues. Between the trimmed V and J ends, which lost 1 base and 6 bases, there was a span of 12 bases. CDR1 is LGHNA, CDR2 YSLEER, per germline.